The 27 T cell receptor beta chains presented below share a single source sample, sequenced in a study of blood T cell repertoires in COVID-19. TCRdb's copy holds only in-frame clones and misses some; the assay was immunoSEQ multiplex PCR. The table shows more than 70,000 clones, with about 88% occurring only once. Sequenced: peripheral blood. These receptors originate from a woman older than 75 with acute or convalescent COVID-19.

There are a few counts of this clone. V usage is TRBV24-1 and J usage is TRBJ2-3; 7 bases fit TRBD1. The V and J ends lost 7 bases and 1 base, in that order; junction bases with no gene match: 7. CDR1 is KGHDR and CDR2 is SFDVKD in the germline V gene. The CDR3 runs to 15 residues. CDR3: CATRRGGKGTDTQYF. In nucleotides, the CDR3 is TGTGCCACCAGGAGAGGGGGCAAAGGCACAGATACGCAGTATTTT.

This clone is large within its sample. The chain employs TRBV4-1 and TRBJ1-2, with 9 nucleotides matching TRBD1. Germline trimming cut 3 bases from V and 5 bases from J; bases unmatched to any gene: 4. In germline, CDR1 is MGHRA, CDR2 YSYEKL. This CDR3 comprises 14 residues. As DNA, the CDR3 is TGCGCCAGCAGCCAGGACAGGGGAGGGTATGGCTACACCTTC. Its translation: CASSQDRGGYGYTF.

This sequence joins TRBV4-1 and TRBJ2-1; maybe TRBD2 (5 bases). This CDR3 is built from 14 residues. Trimming stripped 4 bases from V and 3 bases from J, with 10 bases between. Per germline, CDR1 MGHRA and CDR2 YSYEKL. The CDR3 sequence is CASSLPGIYNEQFF. The CDR3 DNA reads TGCGCCAGCAGCCTCCCGGGGATCTACAATGAGCAGTTCTTC.

The count of this clone is one. The chain couples TRBV5-1 to TRBJ1-6; D remains unclear. Looked up from germline, CDR1 is SGHRS and CDR2 is YFSETQ. V was pared by 4 bases and J by 6 bases, with 8 bases between. The length of the CDR3 is 13 residues. CDR3 bases: TGCGCCAGCAGCCCCCTGAGTAATTCACCCCTCCACTTT. Translated, it gives CASSPLSNSPLHF.

The chain carries TRBV10-3 and TRBJ1-1; 7 positions match TRBD1. Looked up from germline, CDR1 is ENHRY and CDR2 is SYGVKD. The ends lost 4 bases at V and 5 bases at J; junction bases unmatched: 4. This CDR3 has 13 amino acids. Here the CDR3 reads CAISATGATEAFF. CDR3 nucleotides: TGTGCCATCAGTGCCACAGGGGCTACTGAAGCTTTCTTT.

The chain is built from TRBV9 and TRBJ2-1; 9 bases align to TRBD2. The trim removed 10 bases at V and 6 bases at J, leaving 14 bases unmatched. The CDR3 spans 15 residues. CDR1 is SGDLS, CDR2 YYNGEE, per germline. CDR3: CAGGTETSGINEQFF. The DNA for the CDR3 is TGTGCCGGGGGGACGGAGACTAGCGGAATCAATGAGCAGTTCTTC.

The rearrangement joins TRBV18 to TRBJ1-4; D is possibly TRBD1 (5 bases). Trimming stripped 5 bases from V and 8 bases from J, with 12 bases between. Germline V gene sequence: CDR1 KGHSH, CDR2 LQKENI. The CDR3 extends over 13 amino acids. In DNA form, the CDR3 reads TGTGCCAGCTCAGGGGGGACTGGCGAAAAACTGTTTTTT. Protein sequence: CASSGGTGEKLFF.

This clone came up once. CDR3 bases: TGTGCCACCAGGCACAGGGTAGGCAATCAGCCCCAGCATTTT. It codes for CATRHRVGNQPQHF. This rearrangement joins TRBV15 to TRBJ1-5; TRBD1 might be the D (6 bases). The CDR3 sequence is 14 residues long. V shed 6 bases and J shed 2 bases, with 11 bases lying between them. Germline values: CDR1 LNHNV, CDR2 YYDKDF (reference sequence). The whole variable domain, filled in from reference TRBV15 and TRBJ1-5, reads DAMVIQNPRYQVTQFGKPVTLSCSQTLNHNVMYWYQQKSSQAPKLLFHYYDKDFNNEADTPDNFQSRRPNTSFCFLDIRSPGLGDTAMYLCATRHRVGNQPQHFGDGTRLSIL.

This rearrangement joins TRBV2 to TRBJ1-1; weak D call: TRBD1 (6 bases). Germline V gene lookup returns CDR1 SNHLY and CDR2 FYNNEI. The length of the CDR3 is 13 residues. V shed 4 bases and J shed 5 bases, with 11 bases lying between them. The CDR3 DNA reads as TGTGCCAGCAGTGCGGGGGGCCGGACTGAAGCTTTCTTT. It codes for CASSAGGRTEAFF.

This rearrangement joins TRBV6-5 to TRBJ1-3; maybe TRBD1 (6 bases). This CDR3 spans 15 amino acids. Trimming took 6 bases from V and 0 from J, leaving 12 bases between them. Germline CDR1 MNHEY, CDR2 SVGAGI. CDR3 amino acids: CASRPGQSSGNTIYF. DNA of the CDR3: TGTGCCAGCAGGCCTGGACAGAGCTCTGGAAACACCATATATTTT.

The chain carries TRBV6-5 and TRBJ1-2, with TRBD1 matching over 8 bases. The CDR3 spans 14 residues. CDR1 and CDR2 (germline): MNHEY, SVGAGI. J gave up 4 bases and V 5 bases, and 6 bases lay outside the gene matches. As DNA, the CDR3 is TGTGCCAGCAGTACTAGGACAGGGAGCTATGGCTACACCTTC. Its translation: CASSTRTGSYGYTF.

V usage is TRBV9 and J usage is TRBJ2-1; weak D call: TRBD2 (6 bases). V was pared by 0 bases and J by 4 bases, with 8 bases between. The CDR3 covers 14 residues. Per germline, CDR1 SGDLS and CDR2 YYNGEE. The DNA for the CDR3 is TGTGCCAGCAGCGTAGTGGCGGGGTACAATGAGCAGTTCTTC. Encoded protein: CASSVVAGYNEQFF. Supplemented by reference TRBV9 and TRBJ2-1, the full variable domain reads DSGVTQTPKHLITATGQRVTLRCSPRSGDLSVYWYQQSLDQGLQFLIQYYNGEERAKGNILERFSAQQFPDLHSELNLSSLELGDSALYFCASSVVAGYNEQFFGPGTRLTVL.

This chain connects TRBV6-1 to TRBJ1-2; D perhaps matches TRBD1 (6 bases). From germline, CDR1 is MNHNS and CDR2 SASEGT. The CDR3 length is 13 residues. V lost 3 bases, J lost 7 bases, and 12 bases lay in between. The CDR3 is CASSDPGEFGYTF. CDR3 nucleotide sequence: TGTGCCAGCAGTGATCCAGGGGAGTTTGGCTACACCTTC.

The rearrangement links TRBV5-4 to TRBJ1-5, with D uncertain. The CDR3 contains 13 residues. Trimming cost V 1 base and J 2 bases, with 4 bases left between them. From germline, CDR1 is SGHNT and CDR2 YYREEE (reference sequence). The CDR3 sequence is CASSLSGNQPQHF. CDR3 in DNA: TGTGCCAGCAGCTTGTCGGGCAATCAGCCCCAGCATTTT.

The V and J genes are TRBV9 and TRBJ1-6; 10 bases agree with TRBD1. Germline V gene data show CDR1 as SGDLS and CDR2 as YYNGEE. The CDR3 sequence is 14 residues long. The J segment lost 8 bases and the V segment lost 4 bases, leaving 3 bases of the junction unmatched. CDR3 sequence reads: CASSFGQGDSPLHF. The CDR3 DNA reads as TGTGCCAGCAGCTTCGGACAGGGGGATTCACCCCTCCACTTT.

The V gene is TRBV10-3, the J gene TRBJ1-3; D gene uncertain. V lost 2 bases, J lost 2 bases, and 7 bases lay in between. CDR1 is ENHRY, CDR2 SYGVKD, per germline. This CDR3 is 14 amino acids long. This CDR3 is CAISEGGAGNTIYF. The CDR3 nucleotides read TGTGCCATCAGTGAGGGCGGGGCTGGAAACACCATATATTTT.

The chain has TRBV2 and TRBJ1-5; 9 bases align to TRBD1. The CDR3 sequence is 12 residues long. Germline assignment: CDR1 SNHLY and CDR2 FYNNEI. V lost 8 bases and J lost 11; bases outside the gene matches: 7. CDR3 amino acids: CASGTGMSTQHF. CDR3 bases: TGTGCCAGCGGGACAGGGATGTCGACCCAGCATTTT.

This clone is a singleton in its sample. The chain carries TRBV9 and TRBJ2-3, with 9 nucleotides matching TRBD2. The ends lost 6 bases at V and 10 bases at J; junction bases unmatched: 15. Germline V CDR1 and CDR2: SGDLS, YYNGEE. The CDR3 sequence is 15 residues long. The CDR3 spells CASTRSGGPMGPQYF. The CDR3 DNA follows: TGTGCCAGCACCCGCAGCGGGGGGCCCATGGGTCCGCAGTATTTT.

V is TRBV27 and J is TRBJ2-7, with TRBD1 identical over 7 bases. The ends lost 3 bases at V and 4 bases at J; junction bases unmatched: 6. The CDR3 is 14 amino acids. Germline V gene lookup returns CDR1 MNHEY and CDR2 SMNVEV (reference sequence). The CDR3 sequence: CASSLRQGLYEQYF. CDR3 nucleotides: TGTGCCAGCAGTTTGAGACAGGGATTATACGAGCAGTACTTC.

The rearrangement joins TRBV18 to TRBJ1-1; D gene unclear. The CDR3 contains 11 residues. The V gene's germline CDR1 is KGHSH and CDR2 LQKENI. The V end was cut by 5 bases, the J end by 6 bases, with 7 bases between. CDR3 amino acids: CASSRQAEAFF. CDR3 sequence (DNA): TGTGCCAGCTCAAGACAAGCTGAAGCTTTCTTT.

This clone appeared a few times. The chain carries TRBV27 and TRBJ1-5, with TRBD1 identical over 9 bases. Unmatched junction bases numbered 3, after V lost 2 bases and J lost 1 base. The CDR3 contains 16 residues. Germline V lookup: CDR1 MNHEY, CDR2 SMNVEV (reference sequence). CDR3 sequence (DNA): TGTGCCAGCAGTTTACATGGGACAGGGAGCAATCAGCCCCAGCATTTT. Translating gives CASSLHGTGSNQPQHF.

The genes are TRBV11-2 and TRBJ1-2, with D unresolved. The germline V gene has CDR1 SGHAT and CDR2 FQNNGV. The ends were cut back, 5 bases at V and 5 bases at J, with 21 bases in the middle. The CDR3 spans 16 residues. CDR3 region: CASSTSTVGAVYGYTF. In DNA form, the CDR3 reads TGTGCCAGCAGCACGAGCACGGTAGGAGCAGTTTATGGCTACACCTTC.

This clone was seen a single time. The chain carries TRBV19 and TRBJ2-7, with 10 bases aligning to TRBD1. V was clipped by 5 bases and J by 3 bases; unmatched bases: 7. The germline gives CDR1 LNHDA, CDR2 SQIVND (reference sequence). The CDR3 totals 15 residues. CDR3: CASSRPGQGHYEQYF. CDR3 DNA: TGTGCCAGTAGTCGGCCGGGACAGGGGCACTACGAGCAGTACTTC.

This clone has a single count. J is TRBJ2-1 and V is TRBV5-1; 9 bases map to TRBD2. V dropped 4 bases and J dropped 9; count of bases not matched to a gene: 5. Germline values: CDR1 SGHRS, CDR2 YFSETQ. The length of the CDR3 is 13 residues. DNA for the CDR3: TGCGCCAGCAGCGGGGGACTAGCTGTTGAGCAGTTCTTC. Translating it yields CASSGGLAVEQFF.

The V gene is TRBV23-1, the J gene TRBJ2-7; D is uncertain. TRBV23-1 is sorted into the ORF group, with uncertain function. Trimming took 8 bases from V and 4 from J, leaving 9 bases between them. The CDR3 consists of 11 residues. CDR3 sequence reads: CASPDTYEQYF. CDR3 coding DNA: TGCGCCAGCCCCGACACTTACGAGCAGTACTTC.

The V and J genes are TRBV11-2 and TRBJ1-3; no definite D call. The germline V and J ends were trimmed by 6 bases and 0 bases, with 15 bases remaining between them. The germline V gene encodes CDR1 SGHAT and CDR2 FQNNGV. CDR3 length equals 16 residues. As DNA, the CDR3 is TGTGCCAGCAGTCGCTTGGACGGGAGCTCTGGAAACACCATATATTTT. Protein product: CASSRLDGSSGNTIYF.

The rearrangement joins TRBV2 to TRBJ2-3; 7 bases map to TRBD1. The V gene's germline CDR1 is SNHLY and CDR2 FYNNEI. V gave up 7 bases and J gave up 8 bases; unmatched junction bases: 9. This CDR3 comprises 13 residues. DNA of the CDR3: TGTGCCAGCAAGGGGACCTACAGGGGTACGCAGTATTTT. It specifies CASKGTYRGTQYF.